This T cell receptor (beta chain) originates from a study of neurological immune-mediated disorders. The sample holds many counts of this clonotype. Trimming stripped 4 bases from V and 0 bases from J, with 10 bases between. The CDR3 has 16 residues. Per the germline V gene, CDR1 is SGHTA and CDR2 is FQGNSA. Where libraries were unsorted, they were derived from 2 million PBMCs stored at -80 degrees C. A single record per CDR3 protein comes from TCRdb applying MiXCR to the 5' RACE reads. Counted here are tens of thousands of distinct CDR3 sequences, approximately 10% occurring once; the ten biggest clones make up 1.7%.

The clonotype originates from a man aged 45 to 65 in good health. This chain uses TRBV7-2 with TRBJ2-6, with TRBD1 as a possible D gene (6 bases). Sequenced input: PBMCs. CDR3 sequence: CASSYPTGSGANVLTF. The CDR3 bases are TGTGCCAGCAGCTACCCGACAGGCTCTGGGGCCAACGTCCTGACTTTC.